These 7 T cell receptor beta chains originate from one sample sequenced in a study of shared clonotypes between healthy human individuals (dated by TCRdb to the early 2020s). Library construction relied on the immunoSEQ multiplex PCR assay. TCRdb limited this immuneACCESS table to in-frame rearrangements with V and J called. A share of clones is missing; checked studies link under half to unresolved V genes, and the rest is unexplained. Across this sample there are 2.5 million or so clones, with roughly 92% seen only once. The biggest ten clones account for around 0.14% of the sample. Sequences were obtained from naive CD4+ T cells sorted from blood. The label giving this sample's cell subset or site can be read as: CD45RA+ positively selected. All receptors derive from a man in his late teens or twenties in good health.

CDR3 protein: CASSEDRGSGNTIYF. The DNA for the CDR3 is TGTGCCAGCAGTGAAGACAGGGGGTCGGGAAACACCATATATTTT. The chain links TRBV6-1 to TRBJ1-3; 8 bases agree with TRBD1. CDR1 is MNHNS and CDR2 is SASEGT in the germline V gene. The CDR3 runs 15 residues. Unmatched junction bases numbered 3, after V lost 1 base and J lost 4 bases.

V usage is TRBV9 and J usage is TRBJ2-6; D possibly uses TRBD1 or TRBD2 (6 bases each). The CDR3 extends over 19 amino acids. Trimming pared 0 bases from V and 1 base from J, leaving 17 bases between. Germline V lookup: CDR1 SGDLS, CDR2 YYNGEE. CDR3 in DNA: TGTGCCAGCAGCGTAGCCCCGGGCAGGGGACTTTCTGGGGCCAACGTCCTGACTTTC. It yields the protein CASSVAPGRGLSGANVLTF.

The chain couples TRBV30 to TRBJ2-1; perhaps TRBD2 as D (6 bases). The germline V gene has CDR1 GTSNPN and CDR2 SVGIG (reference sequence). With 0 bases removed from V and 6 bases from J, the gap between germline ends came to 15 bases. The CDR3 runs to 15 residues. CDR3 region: CAWSVRRGEGNEQFF. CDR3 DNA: TGTGCCTGGAGTGTACGGCGGGGAGAGGGCAATGAGCAGTTCTTC.

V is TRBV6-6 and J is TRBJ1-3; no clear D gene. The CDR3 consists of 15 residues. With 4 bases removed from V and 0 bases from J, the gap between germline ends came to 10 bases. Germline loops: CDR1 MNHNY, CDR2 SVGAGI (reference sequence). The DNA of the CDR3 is TGTGCCAGCAGTTCCGCGACAATCTCTGGAAACACCATATATTTT. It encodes CASSSATISGNTIYF.

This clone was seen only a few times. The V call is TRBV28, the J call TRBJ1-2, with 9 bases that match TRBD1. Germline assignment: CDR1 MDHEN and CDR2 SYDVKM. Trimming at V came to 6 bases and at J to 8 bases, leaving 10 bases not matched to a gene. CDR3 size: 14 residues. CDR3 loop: CASRGTGKVVGYTF. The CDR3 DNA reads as TGTGCCAGCAGGGGGACAGGGAAGGTAGTCGGCTACACCTTC.

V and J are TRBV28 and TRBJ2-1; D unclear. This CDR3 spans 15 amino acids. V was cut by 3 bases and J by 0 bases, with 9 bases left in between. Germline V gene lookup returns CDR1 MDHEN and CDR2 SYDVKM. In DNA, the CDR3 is TGTGCCAGCAGTTTGATTACCCTCTCCTACAATGAGCAGTTCTTC. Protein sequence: CASSLITLSYNEQFF.

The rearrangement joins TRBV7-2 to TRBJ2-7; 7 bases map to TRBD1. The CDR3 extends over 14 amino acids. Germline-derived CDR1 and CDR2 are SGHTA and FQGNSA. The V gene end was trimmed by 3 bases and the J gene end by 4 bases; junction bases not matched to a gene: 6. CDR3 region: CASSFPGQKYEQYF. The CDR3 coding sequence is TGTGCCAGCAGCTTCCCGGGACAGAAGTACGAGCAGTACTTC. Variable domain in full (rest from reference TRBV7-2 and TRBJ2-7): GAGVSQSPSNKVTEKGKDVELRCDPISGHTALYWYRQSLGQGLEFLIYFQGNSAPDKSGLPSDRFSAERTGGSVSTLTIQRTQQEDSAVYLCASSFPGQKYEQYFGPGTRLTVT.